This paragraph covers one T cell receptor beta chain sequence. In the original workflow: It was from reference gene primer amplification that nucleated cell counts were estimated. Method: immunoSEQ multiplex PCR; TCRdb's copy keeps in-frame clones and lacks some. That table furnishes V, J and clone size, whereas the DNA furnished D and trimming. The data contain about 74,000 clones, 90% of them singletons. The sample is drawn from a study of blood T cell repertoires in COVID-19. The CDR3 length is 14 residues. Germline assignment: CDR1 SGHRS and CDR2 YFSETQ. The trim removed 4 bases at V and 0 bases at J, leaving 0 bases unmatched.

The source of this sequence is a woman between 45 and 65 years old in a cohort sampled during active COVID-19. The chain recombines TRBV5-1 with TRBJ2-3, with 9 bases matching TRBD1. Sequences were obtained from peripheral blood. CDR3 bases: TGCGCCAGCAGCGGGACAGGGAGCACAGATACGCAGTATTTT. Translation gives CASSGTGSTDTQYF.